This T cell receptor beta chain was obtained from a study of shared clonotypes between healthy human individuals. A note on this clone: This CDR3 is also generated by other DNA sequences in the sample.

The germline CDR1 and CDR2 sequences are KGHSH and LQKENI. Trimming removed 2 bases at V and 3 bases at J, with 12 bases between. This CDR3 is 15 amino acids long. Only in-frame clones appear in the TCRdb table, and some are missing; sequencing was by immunoSEQ multiplex PCR. Of about 2.4 million clones in the sample, around nine tenths were seen once. The chain is built from TRBV18 and TRBJ2-3; D may be TRBD2 (6 bases). The clonotype was recovered from a man aged 18 to 30 in good health. The sequencing sample was made of naive CD4+ T cells sorted from blood. Subset: CD45RA+ positively selected. CDR3 nucleotides: TGTGCCAGCTCACCAGGGCTAGCGCTTACAGATACGCAGTATTTT. It encodes CASSPGLALTDTQYF.